A selection of T cell receptor beta chains follows, all from one sample in a study of T cell responses to AZD1222 COVID-19 vaccine. Generated by immunoSEQ multiplex PCR, the TCRdb table keeps only in-frame clones and is missing some. The table includes around 100,000 clones, 80% to 95% detected once. The sequencing here drew on peripheral blood, taken on day 0 of AZD1222 vaccination. The receptors derive from an adult in good health. Each CDR3 is given with its conserved first and last residue. The D gene is left open where the match is weak. Size is stated for part of the rows, as once, few or many counts, or as a class when the clone is expanded.

abundance,v_gene,j_gene,d_gene,CDR3aa,CDR3nt
.,TRBV11-2,TRBJ1-2,.,CASSLLARTNYGYTF,TGTGCCAGCAGCTTACTGGCCAGGACTAACTATGGCTACACCTTC
.,TRBV13,TRBJ1-1,TRBD1,CASSLRGGGEWSAFF,TGTGCCAGCAGCCTCCGTGGAGGGGGCGAATGGTCGGCTTTCTTT
.,TRBV3-1/TRBV3-2,TRBJ2-7,.,CASSQEGGAYEQYF,TGTGCCAGCAGCCAAGAGGGGGGGGCTTACGAGCAGTACTTC
.,TRBV9,TRBJ2-7,TRBD1,CASSETGGNFYEQYF,TGTGCCAGCAGCGAGACAGGGGGGAATTTTTACGAGCAGTACTTC
.,TRBV7-2,TRBJ1-5,.,CASSSTGNQPQHF,TGTGCCAGCAGTTCGACAGGAAATCAGCCCCAGCATTTT
.,TRBV5-8,TRBJ2-1,TRBD2,CASSFKLAGTNNEQFF,TGTGCCAGCAGCTTTAAACTAGCGGGGACAAACAATGAGCAGTTCTTC
.,TRBV7-3,TRBJ2-1,TRBD2,CASSLLAGGDEQFF,TGTGCCAGCAGCCTCTTAGCGGGAGGTGATGAGCAGTTCTTC
.,TRBV4-1,TRBJ2-1,.,CASSPPGRNEQFF,TGCGCCAGCAGCCCCCCGGGTCGAAATGAGCAGTTCTTC
.,TRBV4-2,TRBJ1-2,TRBD1,CASSPALGTGAHYGYTF,TGTGCCAGCAGCCCCGCCCTTGGGACAGGTGCCCACTATGGCTACACCTTC
.,TRBV7-9,TRBJ2-7,TRBD1,CASSPSPQGTGGREQYF,TGTGCCAGCAGCCCTAGCCCCCAGGGGACAGGGGGACGGGAGCAGTACTTC
.,TRBV25-1,TRBJ1-5,.,CASSESGWDLMPQHF,TGTGCCAGCAGTGAATCCGGTTGGGACCTTATGCCCCAGCATTTT
once,TRBV7-3,TRBJ1-1,.,CASSPTVKNTEAFF,TGTGCCAGCAGCCCGACAGTCAAGAACACTGAAGCTTTCTTT
.,TRBV5-4,TRBJ2-3,.,CASSFSRLSTDTQYF,TGTGCCAGCAGCTTTAGCCGACTCAGCACAGATACGCAGTATTTT
few,TRBV7-2,TRBJ2-3,TRBD2,CASSLGTGGSDTQYF,TGTGCCAGCAGCTTAGGAACGGGAGGGTCAGATACGCAGTATTTT
.,TRBV28,TRBJ2-7,TRBD1,CASSSHSTGTASYEQYF,TGTGCCAGCAGCTCCCACTCAACCGGGACAGCGTCCTACGAGCAGTACTTC
.,TRBV9,TRBJ2-3,.,CASSIHLSTDTQYF,TGTGCCAGCAGCATACATCTCAGCACAGATACGCAGTATTTT
.,TRBV13,TRBJ2-5,.,CASSLGGSGTWETQYF,TGTGCCAGCAGCTTAGGGGGAAGCGGGACATGGGAGACCCAGTACTTC
.,TRBV10-3,TRBJ1-5,.,CAIGPGTSGQPQHF,TGTGCCATCGGGCCGGGGACGTCGGGTCAGCCCCAGCATTTT